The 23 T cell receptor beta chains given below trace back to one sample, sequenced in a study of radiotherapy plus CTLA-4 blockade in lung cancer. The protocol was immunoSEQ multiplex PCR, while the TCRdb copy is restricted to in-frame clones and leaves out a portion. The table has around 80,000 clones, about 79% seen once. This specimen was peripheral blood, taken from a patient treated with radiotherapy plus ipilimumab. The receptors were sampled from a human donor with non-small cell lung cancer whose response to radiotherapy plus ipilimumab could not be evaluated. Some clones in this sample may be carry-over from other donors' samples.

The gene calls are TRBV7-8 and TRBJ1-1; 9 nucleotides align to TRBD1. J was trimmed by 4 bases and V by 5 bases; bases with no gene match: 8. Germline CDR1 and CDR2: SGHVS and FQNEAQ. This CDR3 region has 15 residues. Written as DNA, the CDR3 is TGTGCCAGCAGCCGGCCCGGGACAGGGTCCACTGAAGCTTTCTTT. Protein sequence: CASSRPGTGSTEAFF.

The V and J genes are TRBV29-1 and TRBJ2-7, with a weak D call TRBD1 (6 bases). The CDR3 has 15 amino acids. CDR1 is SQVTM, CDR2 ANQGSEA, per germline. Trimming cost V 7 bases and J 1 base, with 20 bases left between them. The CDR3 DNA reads TGCAGCGCCGGACCCTCGGACAGTCCATCCTACGAGCAGTACTTC. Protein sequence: CSAGPSDSPSYEQYF.

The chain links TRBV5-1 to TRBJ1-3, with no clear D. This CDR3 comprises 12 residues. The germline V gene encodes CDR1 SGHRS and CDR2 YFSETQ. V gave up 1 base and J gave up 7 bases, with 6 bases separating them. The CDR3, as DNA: TGCGCCAGCAGCTTGAATTCGAACACCATATATTTT. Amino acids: CASSLNSNTIYF.

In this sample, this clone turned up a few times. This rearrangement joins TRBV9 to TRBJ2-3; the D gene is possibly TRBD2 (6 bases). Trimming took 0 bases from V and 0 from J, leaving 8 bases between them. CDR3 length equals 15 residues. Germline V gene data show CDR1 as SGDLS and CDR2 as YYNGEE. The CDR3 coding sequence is TGTGCCAGCAGCGTAGTTGGGACTAGCACAGATACGCAGTATTTT. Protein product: CASSVVGTSTDTQYF.

CDR3 sequence reads: CASSSRQGQGQPQHF. The CDR3 region has the DNA TGTGCCAGTAGTTCCCGACAGGGGCAGGGACAGCCCCAGCATTTT. The chain links TRBV19 to TRBJ1-5; 8 positions match TRBD1. Germline loops: CDR1 LNHDA, CDR2 SQIVND (reference sequence). The CDR3 is made up of 15 amino acids. The trim removed 5 bases at V and 7 bases at J, leaving 10 bases unmatched.

Here the CDR3 DNA reads TGTGCCAGCAGTCTAAATGGAGGGGTCTACGAGCAGTACTTC. This gives the protein CASSLNGGVYEQYF. The rearrangement links TRBV27 to TRBJ2-5; D possibly corresponds to TRBD2 (6 bases). The J call could be wrong; TRBJ2-7 is a better fit for the DNA end. Per germline, CDR1 MNHEY and CDR2 SMNVEV (reference sequence). The CDR3 sequence is 14 residues long.

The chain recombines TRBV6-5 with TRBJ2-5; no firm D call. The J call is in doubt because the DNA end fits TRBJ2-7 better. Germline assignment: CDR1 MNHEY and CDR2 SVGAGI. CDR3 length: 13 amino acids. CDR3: CASSYSDSYEQYF. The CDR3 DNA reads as TGTGCCAGCAGTTACTCGGACTCCTACGAGCAGTACTTC.

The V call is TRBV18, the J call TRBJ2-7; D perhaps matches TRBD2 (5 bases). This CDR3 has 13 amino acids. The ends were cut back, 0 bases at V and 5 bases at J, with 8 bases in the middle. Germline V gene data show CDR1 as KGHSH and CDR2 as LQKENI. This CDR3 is CASSPPLEDEQYF. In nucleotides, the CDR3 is TGTGCCAGCTCACCACCGTTGGAGGACGAGCAGTACTTC.

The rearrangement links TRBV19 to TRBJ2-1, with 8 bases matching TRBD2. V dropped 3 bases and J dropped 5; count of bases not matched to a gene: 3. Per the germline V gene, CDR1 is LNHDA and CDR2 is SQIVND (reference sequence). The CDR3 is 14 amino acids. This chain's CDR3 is CASSMRGDDNEQFF. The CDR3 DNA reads TGTGCCAGTAGTATGCGGGGGGATGACAATGAGCAGTTCTTC. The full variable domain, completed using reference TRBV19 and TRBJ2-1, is DGGITQSPKYLFRKEGQNVTLSCEQNLNHDAMYWYRQDPGQGLRLIYYSQIVNDFQKGDIAEGYSVSREKKESFPLTVTSAQKNPTAFYLCASSMRGDDNEQFFGPGTRLTVL.

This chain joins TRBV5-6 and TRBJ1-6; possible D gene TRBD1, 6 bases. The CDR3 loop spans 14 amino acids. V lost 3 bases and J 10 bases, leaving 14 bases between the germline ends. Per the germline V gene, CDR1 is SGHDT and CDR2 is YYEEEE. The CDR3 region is CASSSQGWSSPLHF. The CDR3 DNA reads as TGTGCCAGCAGCTCACAGGGTTGGTCCTCACCCCTCCACTTT.

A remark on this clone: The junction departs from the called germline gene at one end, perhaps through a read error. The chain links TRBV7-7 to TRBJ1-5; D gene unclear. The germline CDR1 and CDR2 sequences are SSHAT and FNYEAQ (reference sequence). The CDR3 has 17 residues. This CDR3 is CASSSRPSSPSNQPQHF. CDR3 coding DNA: TGTGCTAGCAGCTCGCGACCCAGTAGCCCTAGCAATCAGCCCCAGCATTTT. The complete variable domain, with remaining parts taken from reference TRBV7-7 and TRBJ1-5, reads GAGVSQSPRYKVTKRGQDVTLRCDPISSHATLYWYQQALGQGPEFLTYFNYEAQPDKSGLPSDRFSAERPEGSISTLTIQRTEQRDSAMYRCASSSRPSSPSNQPQHFGDGTRLSIL.

The CDR3, as DNA: TGCGCCAGCAGCTTGGCACTTAGTAGCTCCTACAATGAGCAGTTCTTC. This gives the protein CASSLALSSSYNEQFF. The chain joins TRBV5-1 to TRBJ2-1; D remains ambiguous. CDR1 and CDR2 from the germline V gene are SGHRS and YFSETQ. V dropped 0 bases and J dropped 0 bases, with 10 bases sitting between them. This CDR3 contains 16 residues. Variable domain in full (rest from reference TRBV5-1 and TRBJ2-1): KAGVTQTPRYLIKTRGQQVTLSCSPISGHRSVSWYQQTPGQGLQFLFEYFSETQRNKGNFPGRFSGRQFSNSRSEMNVSTLELGDSALYLCASSLALSSSYNEQFFGPGTRLTVL.

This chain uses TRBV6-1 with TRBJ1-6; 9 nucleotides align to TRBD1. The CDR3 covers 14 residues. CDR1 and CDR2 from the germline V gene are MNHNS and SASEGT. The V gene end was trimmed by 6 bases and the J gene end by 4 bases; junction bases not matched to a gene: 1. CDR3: CASRTGGYNSPLHF. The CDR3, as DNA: TGTGCCAGCAGGACAGGGGGGTATAATTCACCCCTCCACTTT.

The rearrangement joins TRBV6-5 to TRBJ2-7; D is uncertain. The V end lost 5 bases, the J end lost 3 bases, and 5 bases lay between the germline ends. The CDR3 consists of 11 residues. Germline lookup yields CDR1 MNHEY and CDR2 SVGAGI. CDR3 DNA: TGTGCCAGCAGTGAACACTACGAGCAGTACTTC. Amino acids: CASSEHYEQYF.

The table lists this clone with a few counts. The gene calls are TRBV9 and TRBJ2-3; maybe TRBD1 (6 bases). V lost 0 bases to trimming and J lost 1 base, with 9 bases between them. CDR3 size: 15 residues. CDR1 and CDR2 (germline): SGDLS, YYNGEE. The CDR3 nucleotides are TGTGCCAGCAGCGTAGTGGGGACACGCACAGATACGCAGTATTTT. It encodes CASSVVGTRTDTQYF.

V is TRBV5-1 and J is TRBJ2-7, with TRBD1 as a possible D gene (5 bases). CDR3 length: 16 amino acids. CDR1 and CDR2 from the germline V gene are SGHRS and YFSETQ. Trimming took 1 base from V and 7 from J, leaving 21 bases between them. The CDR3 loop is CASSLSWGTRKGEQYF. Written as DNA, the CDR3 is TGCGCCAGCAGCTTGAGTTGGGGAACTCGGAAGGGGGAGCAGTACTTC.

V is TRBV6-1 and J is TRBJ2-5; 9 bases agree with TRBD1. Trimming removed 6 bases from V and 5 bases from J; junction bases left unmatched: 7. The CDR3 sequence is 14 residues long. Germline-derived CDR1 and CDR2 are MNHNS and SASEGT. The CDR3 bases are TGTGCCAGCAGACCCACAGGGGGCAGGGAGACCCAGTACTTC. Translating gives CASRPTGGRETQYF.

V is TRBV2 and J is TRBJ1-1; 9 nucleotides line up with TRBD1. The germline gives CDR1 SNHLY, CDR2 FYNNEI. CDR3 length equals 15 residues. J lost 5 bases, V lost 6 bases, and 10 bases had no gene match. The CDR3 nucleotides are TGTGCCAGCAGGACGCTACAGGGGGCAGATACTGAAGCTTTCTTT. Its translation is CASRTLQGADTEAFF.

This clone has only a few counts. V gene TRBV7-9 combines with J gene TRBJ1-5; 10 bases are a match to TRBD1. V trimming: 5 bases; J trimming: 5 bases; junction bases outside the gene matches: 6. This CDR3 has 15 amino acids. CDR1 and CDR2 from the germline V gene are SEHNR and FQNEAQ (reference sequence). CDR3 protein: CASSQGQGMDQPQHF. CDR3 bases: TGTGCCAGCAGCCAGGGACAGGGGATGGATCAGCCCCAGCATTTT.

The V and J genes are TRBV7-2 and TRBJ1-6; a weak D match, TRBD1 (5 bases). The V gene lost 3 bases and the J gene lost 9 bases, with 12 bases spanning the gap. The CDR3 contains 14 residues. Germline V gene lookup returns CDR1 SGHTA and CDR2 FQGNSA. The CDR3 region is CASSFGQRGSPLHF. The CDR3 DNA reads TGTGCCAGCAGCTTTGGACAAAGGGGTTCACCCCTCCACTTT.

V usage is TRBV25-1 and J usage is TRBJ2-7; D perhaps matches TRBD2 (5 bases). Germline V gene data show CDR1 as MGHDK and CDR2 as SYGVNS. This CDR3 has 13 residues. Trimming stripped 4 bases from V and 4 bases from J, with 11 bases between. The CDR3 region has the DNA TGTGCCAGCAGTGGGCTAGGAGGATACGAGCAGTACTTC. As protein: CASSGLGGYEQYF.

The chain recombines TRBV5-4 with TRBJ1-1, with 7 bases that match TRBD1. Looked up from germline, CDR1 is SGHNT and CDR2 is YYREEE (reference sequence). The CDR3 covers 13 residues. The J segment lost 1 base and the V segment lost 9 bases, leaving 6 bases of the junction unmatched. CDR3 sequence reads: CATRRDRNTEAFF. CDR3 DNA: TGTGCCACCAGACGGGACAGGAACACTGAAGCTTTCTTT.

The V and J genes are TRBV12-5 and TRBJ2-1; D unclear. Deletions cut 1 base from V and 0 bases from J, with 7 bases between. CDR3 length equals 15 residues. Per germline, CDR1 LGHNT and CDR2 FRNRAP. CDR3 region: CASGLDRSSYNEQFF. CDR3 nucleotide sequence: TGTGCTAGTGGTTTGGATCGGAGCTCCTACAATGAGCAGTTCTTC.